The following is a TCR beta chain sequence with its context. Data came from immunoSEQ multiplex PCR; TCRdb stores just in-frame clones and leaves some out. The sample holds around 70,000 clones, just over 90% seen once. The data are from a study of technical replicates of blood from a handful of donors. The CDR3 loop spans 15 amino acids. V was clipped by 7 bases and J by 1 base; unmatched bases: 9. Sequencing was performed on T cells isolated from PBMCs. The V and J genes are TRBV23-1 and TRBJ1-2; 7 bases are shared with TRBD1. TRBV23-1 is known as an ORF, though its function is uncertain. This receptor was identified in a human donor in good health. The CDR3 nucleotides are TGCGCCAGCAATCCCGGGACAGAACATAACTATGGCTACACCTTC. Its translation: CASNPGTEHNYGYTF.